This T cell receptor beta chain was recorded in a study of blood T cell repertoires in COVID-19. Overall study context: Sources were T cells, B-cell-depleted T cells, or PBMCs; the material itself was cDNA or gDNA.

The germline V gene has CDR1 SEHNR and CDR2 FQNEAQ (reference sequence). V dropped 4 bases and J dropped 2 bases, with 15 bases sitting between them. This CDR3 contains 15 residues. TCRdb keeps only in-frame clones here, not all; method: immunoSEQ multiplex PCR. Of about 220,000 clones in the sample, 90% were seen once. Living in 25 or so US areas, the participants were between 18 and 89 years of age. Participant-reported clinical history was the basis for cohort assignment. It was within 2 weeks before study entry that exposed participants met a COVID-19 case. Sequencing was performed on PBMCs or T cells enriched from blood (not recorded which). This chain joins TRBV7-9 and TRBJ2-7; a possible D gene is TRBD1 (6 bases). This sequence was found in a man younger than 45 who had been exposed to COVID-19. This CDR3 is CASSSSWGPTYEQYF. The CDR3 DNA reads TGTGCCAGCAGCTCGAGTTGGGGGCCTACCTACGAGCAGTACTTC.